This T cell receptor beta chain came from a study of cytomegalovirus exposure and HLA in healthy donors. A multiplex PCR was run with 60 Vbeta primers and 13 Jbeta primers. Clones were read by immunoSEQ multiplex PCR, and TCRdb kept only the in-frame ones, dropping some. In total, the table holds fewer than 100,000 clones. Trimming took 4 bases from V and 1 from J, leaving 10 bases between them. Germline-derived CDR1 and CDR2 are SQVTM and ANQGSEA. This CDR3 is built from 13 residues. The gene calls are TRBV29-1 and TRBJ1-2; tentatively, D is TRBD1 (6 bases). The sequence was obtained from a woman aged 60-75 years in good health and CMV-seronegative. Source material: PBMCs. The CDR3 loop is CSVVGQINYGYTF. As DNA, the CDR3 is TGCAGCGTTGTAGGACAGATTAACTATGGCTACACCTTC.